Below, 29 T cell receptor beta chains from the same sample are listed, as sequenced in a study of cytomegalovirus exposure and HLA in healthy donors. A multiplex PCR was run with 60 Vbeta primers and 13 Jbeta primers. The protocol was immunoSEQ multiplex PCR, while the TCRdb copy is restricted to in-frame clones and leaves out a portion. The sample has some 110,000 clones, 60% to 85% seen once. The sequenced material came from PBMCs. These receptors came from a woman aged 40 to 50 in good health and CMV-seropositive.

This sequence joins TRBV6-5 and TRBJ1-1; maybe TRBD1 (5 bases). This CDR3 comprises 14 residues. CDR1 is MNHEY, CDR2 SVGAGI, per germline. The germline V and J ends were trimmed by 4 bases and 1 base, with 10 bases remaining between them. CDR3 amino acids: CASSWRGANTEAFF. DNA of the CDR3: TGTGCCAGCAGTTGGAGGGGCGCGAACACTGAAGCTTTCTTT.

V is TRBV28 and J is TRBJ1-4; D unresolved. CDR1 is MDHEN and CDR2 is SYDVKM in the germline V gene. V shed 1 base and J shed 3 bases, with 12 bases lying between them. The CDR3 length is 16 residues. The CDR3 nucleotides are TGTGCCAGCAGTTTATTTGATCGGTTGGCTAATGAAAAACTGTTTTTT. Protein sequence: CASSLFDRLANEKLFF. Full variable domain (rest looked up from reference TRBV28 and TRBJ1-4): DVKVTQSSRYLVKRTGEKVFLECVQDMDHENMFWYRQDPGLGLRLIYFSYDVKMKEKGDIPEGYSVSREKKERFSLILESASTNQTSMYLCASSLFDRLANEKLFFGSGTQLSVL.

Only a few counts were recorded for this clone. V gene TRBV28 combines with J gene TRBJ1-2, with 8 bases that match TRBD1. J gave up 1 base and V 5 bases, and 0 bases lay outside the gene matches. The CDR3 spans 13 residues. In germline, CDR1 is MDHEN, CDR2 SYDVKM. CDR3 in DNA: TGTGCCAGCAGTACAGGGGGTAACTATGGCTACACCTTC. Protein product: CASSTGGNYGYTF.

The chain links TRBV7-9 to TRBJ2-5, with TRBD1 identical over 7 bases. Germline CDR1 and CDR2: SEHNR and FQNEAQ (reference sequence). Trimming took 2 bases from V and 1 from J; bases not matched to a gene: 1. The CDR3 is made up of 14 amino acids. The CDR3 reads CASSLWDSQETQYF. The CDR3 nucleotides are TGTGCCAGCAGCTTATGGGACAGCCAAGAGACCCAGTACTTC.

J is TRBJ2-4 and V is TRBV6-1; D perhaps matches TRBD1 (5 bases). Germline V lookup: CDR1 MNHNS, CDR2 SASEGT. CDR3 size: 14 residues. Between the trimmed V and J ends, which lost 4 bases and 11 bases, there was a span of 18 bases. The CDR3 region has the DNA TGTGCCAGCAGTGCCACAAGCACAGGATTCTTTCAGTACTTC. It encodes CASSATSTGFFQYF.

The chain links TRBV7-2 to TRBJ1-1; 8 bases fit TRBD1. V was pared by 2 bases and J by 4 bases, with 3 bases of the junction left unmatched. There are 14 residues in the CDR3. CDR1 is SGHTA and CDR2 is FQGNSA in the germline V gene. DNA for the CDR3: TGTGCCAGCAGCTTAAATACAGGGGGCACTGAAGCTTTCTTT. Its translation: CASSLNTGGTEAFF.

V usage is TRBV23-1 and J usage is TRBJ2-1; TRBD1 matches 8 bases. TRBV23-1 is marked as an open reading frame, function uncertain. The V gene end was trimmed by 2 bases and the J gene end by 2 bases; junction bases not matched to a gene: 2. This CDR3 has 15 amino acids. CDR3 nucleotide sequence: TGCGCCAGCAGTCAAAAACAGGGGGCCTACAATGAGCAGTTCTTC. It encodes CASSQKQGAYNEQFF.

Concerning this clone itself: A read error may produce the germline difference seen at one junction end. This rearrangement joins TRBV7-9 to TRBJ1-2, with TRBD1 as a possible D gene (5 bases). CDR1 is SEHNR and CDR2 is FQNEAQ in the germline V gene (reference sequence). The CDR3 is 13 residues long. The CDR3 loop reads CSSSPVGGYGYTF. The CDR3 bases are TGTTCCAGCAGCCCGGTCGGGGGGTATGGCTACACCTTC.

This chain uses TRBV4-3 with TRBJ1-3; D may be TRBD1 (6 bases). The CDR3 is made up of 18 amino acids. V was pared by 1 base and J by 4 bases, with 20 bases between. In germline, CDR1 is LGHNA, CDR2 YSLEER. The CDR3 loop reads CASSQVGGGSDRGNTIYF. The CDR3 nucleotides are TGCGCCAGCAGCCAAGTAGGCGGGGGGTCTGACAGGGGAAACACCATATATTTT.

J is TRBJ2-1 and V is TRBV11-1; D gene uncertain. The CDR3 extends over 14 amino acids. The germline V gene encodes CDR1 SGHAT and CDR2 FQDESV (reference sequence). V lost 2 bases, J lost 3 bases, and 8 bases lay in between. The CDR3, as DNA: TGTGCCAGCAGCTTATTGATCAGCTACAATGAGCAGTTCTTC. It translates to CASSLLISYNEQFF.

The V gene is TRBV2, the J gene TRBJ2-3; D perhaps matches TRBD1 (5 bases). The ends were cut back, 6 bases at V and 3 bases at J, with 7 bases in the middle. Germline V CDR1 and CDR2: SNHLY, FYNNEI. The CDR3 contains 12 residues. CDR3 nucleotide sequence: TGTGCCAGCAGGGGGCAGACAGATACGCAGTATTTT. Its protein product is CASRGQTDTQYF.

The chain is built from TRBV7-9 and TRBJ1-2; D not certain. This CDR3 spans 15 amino acids. V was cut by 3 bases and J by 7 bases, with 18 bases left in between. Germline V lookup: CDR1 SEHNR, CDR2 FQNEAQ (reference sequence). This chain's CDR3 is CASSFDDPGSGGYTF. For the CDR3, the DNA is TGTGCCAGCAGCTTTGACGATCCCGGGAGCGGTGGCTACACCTTC.

This chain links TRBV7-9 with TRBJ2-5; D is possibly TRBD1 (6 bases). This CDR3 comprises 12 residues. Germline V gene sequence: CDR1 SEHNR, CDR2 FQNEAQ (reference sequence). The V gene lost 3 bases and the J gene lost 5 bases, with 7 bases spanning the gap. CDR3 residues: CASSFQGETQYF. The CDR3 region has the DNA TGTGCCAGCAGCTTTCAGGGGGAGACCCAGTACTTC.

CDR3 DNA sequence: TGCGCCAGCAGCCAACCGGGAGGTCATAATGAAAAACTGTTTTTT. Amino acid sequence: CASSQPGGHNEKLFF. The chain couples TRBV4-3 to TRBJ1-4; the D is unclear. CDR3 length equals 15 residues. Trimming pared 2 bases from V and 4 bases from J, leaving 11 bases between. Germline V gives CDR1 LGHNA, CDR2 YSLEER.

The chain has TRBV7-2 and TRBJ2-3; 8 nucleotides align to TRBD1. CDR3 length: 18 residues. V lost 5 bases to trimming and J lost 0 bases; unmatched junction nucleotides: 13. CDR1 is SGHTA and CDR2 is FQGNSA in the germline V gene. CDR3 in DNA: TGTGCCAGCAGCGACCGCTTCGCAGGGGGCGGGAGCACAGATACGCAGTATTTT. Translation gives CASSDRFAGGGSTDTQYF.

This clone occurred once. The chain has TRBV4-3 and TRBJ2-1; 9 bases are shared with TRBD2. The CDR3 is 17 amino acids. Per the germline V gene, CDR1 is LGHNA and CDR2 is YSLEER. J lost 5 bases, V lost 1 base, and 9 bases had no gene match. CDR3 residues: CASSQAYRAGGHNEQFF. Written as DNA, the CDR3 is TGCGCCAGCAGCCAAGCATATAGGGCGGGGGGGCACAATGAGCAGTTCTTC.

This chain links TRBV19 with TRBJ1-2; possibly TRBD1 for D (6 bases). This CDR3 is 14 amino acids long. V lost 7 bases to trimming and J lost 4 bases, with 16 bases between them. CDR1 and CDR2 from the germline V gene are LNHDA and SQIVND (reference sequence). CDR3 loop: CASMGAGMGYGYTF. The DNA of the CDR3 is TGTGCCAGTATGGGGGCAGGTATGGGCTATGGCTACACCTTC. Complete variable domain (other parts from reference TRBV19 and TRBJ1-2): DGGITQSPKYLFRKEGQNVTLSCEQNLNHDAMYWYRQDPGQGLRLIYYSQIVNDFQKGDIAEGYSVSREKKESFPLTVTSAQKNPTAFYLCASMGAGMGYGYTFGSGTRLTVV.

The chain is built from TRBV2 and TRBJ1-2, with D possibly being TRBD1 (5 bases). Germline values: CDR1 SNHLY, CDR2 FYNNEI. The CDR3 spans 12 residues. Deletions cut 6 bases from V and 8 bases from J, with 13 bases between. The CDR3 loop is CASRRGLGGYTF. The CDR3 DNA reads as TGTGCCAGCAGGCGGGGCTTGGGAGGCTACACCTTC.

V gene TRBV28 combines with J gene TRBJ2-2; D perhaps matches TRBD2 (5 bases). V was cut by 5 bases and J by 5 bases, with 15 bases left in between. Per germline, CDR1 MDHEN and CDR2 SYDVKM. The CDR3 runs to 15 residues. This CDR3 is CASSPTGMGTGELFF. DNA for the CDR3: TGTGCCAGCAGTCCAACGGGAATGGGGACCGGGGAGCTGTTTTTT.

With respect to this clone: Sequence at one end of the junction differs from germline and may be a read error. The chain couples TRBV5-3 to TRBJ2-2; D is uncertain. TRBV5-3 is identified as an open reading frame with a role that is uncertain. This CDR3 has 10 residues. CDR3 amino acids: CAKAPVSLLF. As DNA, the CDR3 is TGTGCCAAAGCCCCGGTGTCTTTACTTTTT.

This chain joins TRBV7-6 and TRBJ2-7; weak D call: TRBD1 (5 bases). Trimming stripped 5 bases from V and 0 bases from J, with 11 bases between. Germline V gives CDR1 SGHVS, CDR2 FNYEAQ. The CDR3 has 14 residues. This CDR3 is CASSHHRSSYEQYF. The CDR3 nucleotides read TGTGCCAGCAGCCACCACAGGAGCTCCTACGAGCAGTACTTC.

The gene calls are TRBV7-2 and TRBJ2-3; D is unclear. Per the germline V gene, CDR1 is SGHTA and CDR2 is FQGNSA. V lost 2 bases and J 5 bases, leaving 5 bases between the germline ends. The CDR3 extends over 12 amino acids. CDR3 coding DNA: TGTGCCAGCAGCTTACTAAGAGATACGCAGTATTTT. This encodes CASSLLRDTQYF.

This clone was found a few times. This rearrangement joins TRBV10-3 to TRBJ1-1; D is uncertain. This CDR3 comprises 11 residues. CDR1 and CDR2 from the germline V gene are ENHRY and SYGVKD. The V end was cut by 4 bases, the J end by 4 bases, with 4 bases between. The CDR3 protein is CAISGGTEAFF. The DNA of the CDR3 is TGTGCCATCAGTGGCGGCACTGAAGCTTTCTTT.

The chain recombines TRBV5-6 with TRBJ2-3, with 8 bases identical to TRBD2. Germline assignment: CDR1 SGHDT and CDR2 YYEEEE. CDR3 length: 17 residues. The junction had 12 bases not matched to a gene; V was cut back by 3 bases and J by 3 bases. As DNA, the CDR3 is TGTGCCAGCAGCTCGCCGCTCGAGCGGGAGATGACAGATACGCAGTATTTT. This gives the protein CASSSPLEREMTDTQYF.

J is TRBJ2-7 and V is TRBV11-2; 12 bases fit TRBD2. This CDR3 contains 16 residues. The V and J ends lost 5 bases and 3 bases, in that order; junction bases with no gene match: 8. CDR1 SGHAT and CDR2 FQNNGV come from the germline V gene. DNA for the CDR3: TGTGCCAGCAGCCCGCCGACTAGCGGGAGACTCTACGAGCAGTACTTC. It yields the protein CASSPPTSGRLYEQYF.

The rearrangement uses TRBV4-2 and TRBJ1-5, with 7 positions matching TRBD1. Losses at the gene ends were 5 bases for V and 6 bases for J; bases not matched to a gene: 10. Germline V gene sequence: CDR1 LGHNA, CDR2 YNFKEQ. CDR3 size: 15 residues. CDR3 nucleotide sequence: TGTGCCAGCAGCTTCGACAGGGAGGAAAGTCAGCCCCAGCATTTT. It encodes CASSFDREESQPQHF.

This clone has just one count. The chain is built from TRBV27 and TRBJ2-1, with D perhaps TRBD2 (6 bases). This CDR3 is built from 16 residues. Trimming took 5 bases from V and 6 from J, leaving 20 bases between them. Germline loops: CDR1 MNHEY, CDR2 SMNVEV (reference sequence). CDR3 region: CASSPRGAGPVNEQFF. The CDR3 DNA follows: TGTGCCAGCAGTCCCCGAGGGGCGGGGCCCGTCAATGAGCAGTTCTTC.

This clone has just one count. The chain links TRBV5-5 to TRBJ1-1; D gene unclear. This CDR3 spans 14 amino acids. Trimming shortened V by 0 bases and J by 6 bases, and 12 bases separated the two germline ends. Germline V gives CDR1 SGHKS, CDR2 YYEKEE (reference sequence). The CDR3 region is CASSLEPVEAEAFF. The CDR3 DNA sequence: TGTGCCAGCAGCTTGGAGCCTGTGGAGGCTGAAGCTTTCTTT.

The chain combines TRBV18 with TRBJ2-7; 7 bases map to TRBD1. Germline CDR1 is KGHSH and CDR2 is LQKENI. The CDR3 runs 15 residues. The junction had 8 bases not matched to a gene; V was cut back by 2 bases and J by 4 bases. The CDR3 nucleotides read TGTGCCAGCTCACCAACCCCGACAGGGTTGTACGAGCAGTACTTC. As protein: CASSPTPTGLYEQYF.